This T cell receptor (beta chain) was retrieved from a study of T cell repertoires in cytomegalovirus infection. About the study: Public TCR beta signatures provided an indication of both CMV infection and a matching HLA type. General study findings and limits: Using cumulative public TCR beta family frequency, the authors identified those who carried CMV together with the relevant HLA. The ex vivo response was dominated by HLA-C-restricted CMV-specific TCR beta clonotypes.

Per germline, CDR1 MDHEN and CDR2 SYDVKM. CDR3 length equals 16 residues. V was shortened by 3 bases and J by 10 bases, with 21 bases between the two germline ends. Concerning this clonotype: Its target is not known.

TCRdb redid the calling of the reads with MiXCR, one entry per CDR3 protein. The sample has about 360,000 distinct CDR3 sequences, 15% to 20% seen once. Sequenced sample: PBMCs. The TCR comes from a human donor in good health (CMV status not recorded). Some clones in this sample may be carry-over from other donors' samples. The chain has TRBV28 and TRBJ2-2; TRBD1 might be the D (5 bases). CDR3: CASSLGHDAFQEELFF. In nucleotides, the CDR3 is TGTGCCAGCAGTTTGGGGCATGACGCTTTTCAGGAGGAGCTGTTTTTT.